These T cell receptor beta chains were read from a single sample in a study of response to subunit inactivated influenza vaccine. MiXCR, run by TCRdb on the RT-PCR reads, gives a single entry per CDR3 protein. The sample includes a few hundred thousand distinct CDR3 sequences, about 10% of them seen just once. The same specimen was also included in a second study, on T cells expressing NK-cell markers.

The specimen was PBMCs from blood, collected on the day of vaccination. The receptors originated from a man aged 45-60 years who received an inactivated influenza vaccine. CDR3s include the opening cysteine and the closing phenylalanine or tryptophan. Fields, in order: CDR3 length, D gene, V gene, J gene, clone size, CDR3 DNA, CDR3 protein. The D gene is left open where the match is weak. Clone size is stated in some rows and not others, as once, few, many or a class when expanded.

15	.	TRBV27	TRBJ2-7	many	TGTGCCAGCAGTTTATCTGCCAGGATCTCCTACGAGCAGTACTTC	CASSLSARISYEQYF
13	TRBD2	TRBV11-2	TRBJ2-1	.	TGTGCCAGCAGCCCCGGACTAGCCAATGAGCAGTTCTTC	CASSPGLANEQFF
13	.	TRBV10-3	TRBJ2-7	few	TGTGCCATCAGTGAGCGGAGCATCTACGAGCAGTACTTC	CAISERSIYEQYF
15	.	TRBV28	TRBJ1-4	.	TGTGCCAGCAGCGCTCCTAGGGGGTTAGGTGAAAAACTGTTTTTT	CASSAPRGLGEKLFF
14	TRBD1	TRBV12-3/TRBV12-4	TRBJ1-6	many	TGTGCCAGCAGTTTCAGTCAGGGGGGTTCACCCCTCCACTTT	CASSFSQGGSPLHF
13	.	TRBV7-9	TRBJ1-2	many	TGTGCCAGCAGCTTAGGGCAGCGCTATGGCTACACCTTC	CASSLGQRYGYTF
16	TRBD2	TRBV7-8	TRBJ2-2	.	TGTGCCAGCAGCCCCGCCGGGGGGTTCGACACCGGGGAGCTGTTTTTT	CASSPAGGFDTGELFF
16	TRBD1	TRBV14	TRBJ1-4	few	TGTGCCAGCAGCCAAGACATGACAGGGACACGTGAAAAACTGTTTTTT	CASSQDMTGTREKLFF
14	TRBD1	TRBV6-1	TRBJ2-5	.	TGTGCCAGCAGTGACCAAGGGGGCTTCGGGACCCAGTACTTC	CASSDQGGFGTQYF
16	.	TRBV20-1	TRBJ2-7	few	TGCAGTGCTAGAGATGAGGAACGGTTGAAGTCCTACGAGCAGTACTTC	CSARDEERLKSYEQYF
16	TRBD1	TRBV19	TRBJ2-7	.	TGTGCCAGTACGATAGTCTTCGGACAGGGTCCCTACGAGCAGTACTTC	CASTIVFGQGPYEQYF
14	.	TRBV5-1	TRBJ1-2	few	TGCGCCAGCAGTCTGACTGTAGGGAACTATGGCTACACCTTC	CASSLTVGNYGYTF
16	.	TRBV7-8	TRBJ2-1	once	TGTGCCAGCAGCTTAGTGGGTGGGGGTAGATACAATGAGCAGTTCTTC	CASSLVGGGRYNEQFF
13	.	TRBV7-2	TRBJ2-7	few	TGTGCCAGCAGCCCCCGGCCTTCCTACGAGCAGTACTTC	CASSPRPSYEQYF
12	.	TRBV5-1	TRBJ2-3	few	TGCGCCAGCAGCGAGGGGTTGGATACGCAGTATTTT	CASSEGLDTQYF
13	TRBD1	TRBV12-3/TRBV12-4	TRBJ2-5	.	TGTGCCAGCACCGAGGACAGGGAAGAGACCCAGTACTTC	CASTEDREETQYF
15	TRBD2	TRBV27	TRBJ2-1	few	TGTGCCAGCAGTGCCGGGACTAGCGGGAGTTATGAGCAGTTCTTC	CASSAGTSGSYEQFF
15	.	TRBV27	TRBJ1-5	.	TGTGCCAGCAGTAATCTACTGAATAGCAATCAGCCCCAGCATTTT	CASSNLLNSNQPQHF
15	.	TRBV25-1	TRBJ1-1	few	TGTGCCAGCAGCCCCAGGGGAGGCTCCGGCACTGAAGCTTTCTTT	CASSPRGGSGTEAFF
16	.	TRBV4-2	TRBJ2-3	few	TGCGCCAGCAGCCAAGAAGCGGCTGCTAGCACAGATACGCAGTATTTT	CASSQEAAASTDTQYF
14	TRBD2	TRBV30	TRBJ2-1	.	TGTGCCTGGAGGACCTCCGGGACTAGCTATGAGCAGTTCTTC	CAWRTSGTSYEQFF
14	.	TRBV12-3/TRBV12-4	TRBJ2-7	few	TGTGCCAGCAGAACCTCCGGGACGGCTAACGAGCAGTACTTC	CASRTSGTANEQYF
13	.	TRBV18	TRBJ2-2	.	TGTGCCAGCTCACCGCCGGACGACGGGGAGCTGTTTTTT	CASSPPDDGELFF
13	.	TRBV20-1	TRBJ1-2	few	TGCAGTGCTAGTCCCGGGATTTTATATGGCTACACCTTC	CSASPGILYGYTF
14	TRBD1	TRBV19	TRBJ1-5	.	TGTGCCAGTAGTAGGGGGACAGGGTTTCAGCCCCAGCATTTT	CASSRGTGFQPQHF
14	.	TRBV7-2	TRBJ2-5	few	TGTGCCAGCAGTCGGAACTACAGGCAAGAGACCCAGTACTTC	CASSRNYRQETQYF
15	TRBD2	TRBV7-7	TRBJ2-5	.	TGTGCTAGCAGCTGGACTAGCGGGTCCCAAGAGACCCAGTACTTC	CASSWTSGSQETQYF
15	.	TRBV11-2	TRBJ1-3	few	TGTGCCAGCAGCCCGGGATGGGCTACTGGAAACACCATATATTTT	CASSPGWATGNTIYF
16	.	TRBV11-2	TRBJ2-5	few	TGTGCCAGCAGCTTAAGCACGAGTGGTCCCTATGAGACCCAGTACTTC	CASSLSTSGPYETQYF
18	.	TRBV5-1	TRBJ2-5	few	TGCGCCAGCAGCTTGGGGGGACTTGAGCGGCTGTACCAAGAGACCCAGTACTTC	CASSLGGLERLYQETQYF
14	.	TRBV29-1	TRBJ1-1	many	TGCAGCGTCCGTAGGACAGAGAGGGGCACTGAAGCTTTCTTT	CSVRRTERGTEAFF
14	TRBD1	TRBV5-1	TRBJ1-5	.	TGCGCCAGCAGCCCAGGGACAGAGGGTCAGCCCCAGCATTTT	CASSPGTEGQPQHF
13	.	TRBV9	TRBJ1-4	many	TGTGCCAGCAGCGTAGCCCACGTCGGAAAACTGTTTTTT	CASSVAHVGKLFF
18	.	TRBV5-6	TRBJ2-4	.	TGTGCCAGCAGCTTGGCCCCTGGTAGTCGGGGTTTCAAAAACATTCAGTACTTC	CASSLAPGSRGFKNIQYF
12	.	TRBV20-1	TRBJ1-5	many	TGCAGTGCTAGAGCGGGGGATCAGCCCCAGCATTTT	CSARAGDQPQHF
16	.	TRBV7-3	TRBJ2-1	.	TGTGCCAGCAGCTCGTACTCGAGAGCCTCCTACAATGAGCAGTTCTTC	CASSSYSRASYNEQFF
14	.	TRBV3-1	TRBJ1-4	few	TGTGCCAGCAGCCAAGGTCTCAGGGGTGAAAAACTGTTTTTT	CASSQGLRGEKLFF
14	.	TRBV20-1	TRBJ1-4	.	TGCAGTGCTGCCCCGGACGGGAGGAATGAAAAACTGTTTTTT	CSAAPDGRNEKLFF
16	.	TRBV5-1	TRBJ2-2	.	TGCGCCAGCAGCTTGCAGCCTCTAGGGAACACCGGGGAGCTGTTTTTT	CASSLQPLGNTGELFF
14	.	TRBV28	TRBJ1-2	.	TGTGCCAGCAAAGGGGGAGGTCCTAACTATGGCTACACCTTC	CASKGGGPNYGYTF
13	TRBD2	TRBV7-6	TRBJ2-5	few	TGTGCCAGCACTCGCGGGAGGGTGGAGACCCAGTACTTC	CASTRGRVETQYF
15	.	TRBV5-1	TRBJ2-5	few	TGCGCCAGCAGCTTGGTGGGACGGTACCAAGAGACCCAGTACTTC	CASSLVGRYQETQYF
14	.	TRBV27	TRBJ2-7	.	TGTGCCAGCAAGTTGCGGGGGCTCTCCTACGAGCAGTACTTC	CASKLRGLSYEQYF
13	TRBD2	TRBV20-1	TRBJ2-3	many	TGCAGTGCCCGGGGGGAGGGACCAGATACGCAGTATTTT	CSARGEGPDTQYF
14	.	TRBV20-1	TRBJ1-5	.	TGCAGTGCTCCGAGACCGGGGAACAATCAGCCCCAGCATTTT	CSAPRPGNNQPQHF
14	.	TRBV4-2	TRBJ2-3	few	TGTGCCAGCAGCCAAGGGACCTGGGTAGATACGCAGTATTTT	CASSQGTWVDTQYF
15	.	TRBV5-4	TRBJ2-1	.	TGTGCCAGCAGCTTGGTTGGGGCGGCCTACAATGAGCAGTTCTTC	CASSLVGAAYNEQFF
15	TRBD1	TRBV11-2	TRBJ2-7	.	TGTGCCAGCAGCTTATCCGGGACAGGGATCTCCGAGCAGTACTTC	CASSLSGTGISEQYF
14	.	TRBV2	TRBJ2-5	once	TGTGCCAGCAGCCCCACGGTAACCCGTCCGACCCAGTACTTC	CASSPTVTRPTQYF
12	.	TRBV30	TRBJ2-2	.	TGTGCCTGGAGTCTTTTCACCGGGGAGCTGTTTTTT	CAWSLFTGELFF